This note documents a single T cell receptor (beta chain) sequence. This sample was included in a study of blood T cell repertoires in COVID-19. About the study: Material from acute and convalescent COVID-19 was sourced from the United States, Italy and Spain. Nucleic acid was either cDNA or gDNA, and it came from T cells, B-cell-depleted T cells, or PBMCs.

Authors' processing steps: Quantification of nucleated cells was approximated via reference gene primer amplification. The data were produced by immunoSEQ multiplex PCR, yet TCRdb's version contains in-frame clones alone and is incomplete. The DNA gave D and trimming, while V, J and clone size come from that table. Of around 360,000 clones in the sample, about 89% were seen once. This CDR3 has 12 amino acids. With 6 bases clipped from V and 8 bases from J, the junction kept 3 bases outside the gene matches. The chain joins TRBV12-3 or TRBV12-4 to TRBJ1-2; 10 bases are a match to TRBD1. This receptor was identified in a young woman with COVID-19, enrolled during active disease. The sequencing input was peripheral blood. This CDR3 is CASSRDRGGYTF. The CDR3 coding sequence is TGTGCCAGCAGCAGGGACAGGGGAGGCTACACCTTC.